Below are 8 T cell receptor beta chains sequenced from a single sample in a study of T cells in localized non-small cell lung cancer. TCRdb keeps only in-frame clones here, not all; method: immunoSEQ multiplex PCR. The data contain about 39,000 clones, 79% of them singletons. The source material was PBMCs, sampled before any cancer treatment. Source of these receptors: a woman between 35 and 70 years old with stage II squamous cell lung carcinoma.

The V gene is TRBV5-6, the J gene TRBJ2-7, with 7 bases aligning to TRBD1. The CDR3 is 14 amino acids. With V trimmed by 4 bases and J by 3 bases, 7 bases remained unmatched. Per germline, CDR1 SGHDT and CDR2 YYEEEE. The CDR3 region is CASSGYRGHYEQYV. The CDR3 DNA reads TGTGCCAGCAGCGGCTACAGGGGCCACTACGAGCAGTACGTC.

Regarding this clone: One end of the junction does not line up with germline, which may come from a read error. The rearrangement uses TRBV7-7 and TRBJ2-5; no reliable D call. The length of the CDR3 is 13 residues. The V gene's germline CDR1 is SSHAT and CDR2 FNYEAQ (reference sequence). The CDR3 sequence is CASSLQLQETQYF. DNA for the CDR3: TGTGCTAGCAGCTTACAGCTACAAGAGACCCAGTACTTC.

The rearrangement links TRBV19 to TRBJ1-2; D uncertain. The length of the CDR3 is 13 residues. CDR1 and CDR2 (germline): LNHDA, SQIVND (reference sequence). Trimming pared 4 bases from V and 3 bases from J, leaving 9 bases between. The CDR3 spells CASSTDRDYGYTF. CDR3 in DNA: TGTGCCAGTAGTACTGACCGGGACTATGGCTACACCTTC.

This clone was seen many times. The rearrangement links TRBV7-9 to TRBJ1-2; D is perhaps TRBD1 (6 bases). Looked up from germline, CDR1 is SEHNR and CDR2 is FQNEAQ (reference sequence). CDR3 length: 16 residues. The V end was cut by 4 bases, the J end by 5 bases, with 20 bases between. The CDR3 spells CASSSTELGASYGYTF. The DNA for the CDR3 is TGTGCCAGCAGCTCTACTGAGCTGGGGGCGAGTTATGGCTACACCTTC.

There are a few counts of this clone. The CDR3 protein is CASSVGQQNTEAFF. The CDR3 DNA is TGTGCCAGCAGCGTAGGTCAACAGAACACTGAAGCTTTCTTT. The V and J genes are TRBV9 and TRBJ1-1; unclear D gene. Per germline, CDR1 SGDLS and CDR2 YYNGEE. V was clipped by 0 bases and J by 1 base, with 7 bases between them. The CDR3 runs 14 residues.

The chain is built from TRBV2 and TRBJ2-3; D may be TRBD1 or TRBD2 (6 bases each). The CDR3 length is 13 residues. The germline V gene encodes CDR1 SNHLY and CDR2 FYNNEI. V lost 6 bases to trimming and J lost 6 bases, with 13 bases between them. CDR3 sequence reads: CASSRRRGDTQYF. In nucleotides, the CDR3 is TGTGCCAGCAGCAGAAGGAGGGGGGATACGCAGTATTTT.

V is TRBV27 and J is TRBJ1-2; 9 positions match TRBD1. The CDR3 runs to 16 residues. V gave up 4 bases and J gave up 0 bases; unmatched junction bases: 6. Germline CDR1 and CDR2: MNHEY and SMNVEV (reference sequence). CDR3 residues: CASSSGQGVPNYGYTF. DNA for the CDR3: TGTGCCAGCAGTTCGGGACAGGGAGTCCCTAACTATGGCTACACCTTC.

The chain links TRBV5-1 to TRBJ2-2; possibly TRBD2 for D (5 bases). The germline CDR1 and CDR2 sequences are SGHRS and YFSETQ. The V and J ends lost 7 bases and 5 bases respectively, with 15 bases between them. The CDR3 covers 14 residues. The CDR3: CASRGQVETGELFF. CDR3 nucleotides: TGCGCCAGCCGAGGGCAAGTAGAGACCGGGGAGCTGTTTTTT.